This TCR beta chain emerged from a study of shared T cell receptors in the human thymus (dated by TCRdb to the early 2020s). With respect to the entire study: The study investigated the way shared, self-reactive T-cell receptor alpha chains are produced in the human thymus.

A remark on this clone: The specificity of this receptor is unknown. Per-base quality was not reported, and no clone a single base away is much larger than it.

The CDR3 goes from the cysteine to the phenylalanine over 18 residues. Only the CDR3 DNA stays, 54 bases, in frame from base 1. Library preparation employed the immunoSEQ multiplex PCR assay. TCRdb stores this immuneACCESS table with in-frame sequences only. Part of the clones is absent; in the studies checked, under half of the shortfall reflects unresolved V genes, and no reason is known for the rest. The sample contains some 640,000 clones, 87% of them found a single time. Over 0.008% of the sample goes to the ten largest clones. Another study also made use of these data, one on human thymus T cells. Drawing on the second study: Immunologically healthy infants undergoing open corrective cardiac surgery for congenital heart defects in Finland were used as donors. Thymus tissue was obtained as surgical resects removed during corrective cardiac surgery. Biased V and J gene segment usage appeared to be present in both thymic and peripheral blood repertoires. Highly overlapping thymic TCR repertoires among unrelated individuals were reported in the related research. The study used fewer than ten infant thymus samples plus four related peripheral blood samples to characterize TCR alpha and beta repertoires. Donor ages ranging from about 7 to 244 days were recorded, and more than five male and two female infants were included in the cohort. Thymocytes were mechanically released from the tissue and were stored as pellets of roughly 10-34 million cells at -70 degrees C. A QIAsymphony instrument was used to extract genomic DNA from the frozen cell pellets. TCRB and TCRAD loci were amplified from a standardized quantity of quality-controlled genomic DNA using the immunoSEQ multiplex PCR assay. The amplicons spanned the V(D)J region and were long enough to cover the CDR3 and allow V and J genes to be identified. Through the commercial immunoSEQ service, the amplicons were sequenced on an Illumina platform. Primer bias and sequencing errors were corrected as previously described, and TCRAD and TCRB were defined on the basis of the IMGT database. Repertoires were analysed with immunoSEQ Analyzer 3.0 and VDJTools, covering basic statistics, V/J segment usage, diversity estimates, rarefaction and pairwise overlap. Diversity was estimated using the Chao1, ChaoE, Efron-Thisted, Shannon and inverse Simpson indices, and was also estimated on datasets down-sampled to the size of the smallest sample. Repertoire overlap used strict matching of CDR3 nucleotide sequence, V gene and J gene, with Jaccard-based multidimensional scaling clustering. On average, roughly 850,000 unique TCRB clonotypes were obtained from thymus samples, compared with 70,000 to 90,000 from blood samples.

The TCR was taken from a boy less than two years old with a congenital heart defect. Donor details come from another sample of the same person, matched by shared clones. The sequenced material came from thymocytes. Recombination connected TRBV21-1 to TRBJ2-7; the table names TRBD2, a call not compared with the DNA. TRBV21-1 is described as a pseudogene. The CDR3 protein: CASSRRAYVSPCVYEQYF. The DNA is TGTGCCAGCAGCCGCCGAGCCTACGTCTCACCTTGTGTGTACGAGCAGTACTTC.